The rows below give T cell receptor beta chains drawn from one sample of a study of Ad26.COV2.S vaccination and SARS-CoV-2 variants. Repertoires were generated with immunoSEQ multiplex PCR, while TCRdb's copy carries only in-frame clones and drops some. Among roughly 700,000 clones listed, around 90% were seen once. The source material was peripheral blood, sampled in a trial of Ad26.COV2.S vaccine versus placebo. Receptors were obtained from a person aged 18-60 years who received the Ad26.COV2.S COVID-19 vaccine or a placebo. Each CDR3 is given with its conserved first and last residue. A D gene is named only where the DNA matches it firmly. Clone size is shown for a subset of rows, as once, few, many or a class of expanded clone.

CDR3nt	CDR3aa	j_gene	d_gene	v_gene	abundance
TGTGCCAGCAGTCTTTCCGGGACAGGGGTTAATCAGCCCCAGCATTTT	CASSLSGTGVNQPQHF	TRBJ1-5	TRBD1	TRBV27	-
TGCGCCAGCAGCTGGAGAGGGGTCACGAGCACCGGGGAGCTGTTTTTT	CASSWRGVTSTGELFF	TRBJ2-2	-	TRBV5-1	-
TGTGCCAGCGTCCTAGCGGGGGGCGTGTTTACCGGGGAGCTGTTTTTT	CASVLAGGVFTGELFF	TRBJ2-2	TRBD2	TRBV11-2	-
TGTGCCAGTAGTACCCGCCTCGGGACAGGGAAGAATTCACCCCTCCACTTT	CASSTRLGTGKNSPLHF	TRBJ1-6	TRBD1	TRBV19	once
TGTGCCAGCAGCTTAACCGGACAGGCTAATTCACCCCTCCACTTT	CASSLTGQANSPLHF	TRBJ1-6	TRBD1	TRBV7-3	-
TGTGCCTGGAGTTCGGGTCGGAAGACCCAGTACTTC	CAWSSGRKTQYF	TRBJ2-5	-	TRBV30	-
TGCAGCGTTGTAACGTCCGGGGCCAACGTCCTGACTTTC	CSVVTSGANVLTF	TRBJ2-6	-	TRBV29-1	-
TGTGCCACCAGCAAGTTACACGGGGGGCGCGACGAGCAGTACTTC	CATSKLHGGRDEQYF	TRBJ2-7	-	TRBV15	-
TGTGCCAGCAGAATCACTACAGGGGCGAACACTGAAGCTTTCTTT	CASRITTGANTEAFF	TRBJ1-1	TRBD1	TRBV7-2	-
TGCGCCAGCAGCCCCGGTAGCGGGAACCTCGGCAATGAGCAGTTCTTC	CASSPGSGNLGNEQFF	TRBJ2-1	TRBD2	TRBV5-1	-
TGTGCCAGCAGTGACTCGTCGGCGGGAGAGGGGGACGGGCAGTTCTTC	CASSDSSAGEGDGQFF	TRBJ2-1	-	TRBV6-4	-
TGTGCCAGCAGCCCGCGGACAAGGAACACTGAAGCTTTCTTT	CASSPRTRNTEAFF	TRBJ1-1	-	TRBV7-2	-
TGTGCCAGCAGTCCCACAGGGACGGCTAATGAAAAACTGTTTTTT	CASSPTGTANEKLFF	TRBJ1-4	-	TRBV6-5	-
TGTGCCACCAGCCCCGGGACAGGGGGATCCTACGAGCAGTACTTC	CATSPGTGGSYEQYF	TRBJ2-7	TRBD1	TRBV24-1	-
TGCAGCGTTGCCGGTCCCCTGTACAATGAGCAGTTCTTC	CSVAGPLYNEQFF	TRBJ2-1	-	TRBV29-1	-
TGTGCCAGCAGCCAAGACCCAGGACTAGTCTGGAATGAGCAGTTCTTC	CASSQDPGLVWNEQFF	TRBJ2-1	TRBD2	TRBV3-1/TRBV3-2	-
TGTGCCAGCAGTGAACGGACTAGCGGGGGGGGAGCGGCCCAGTACTTC	CASSERTSGGGAAQYF	TRBJ2-5	TRBD2	TRBV2	-
TGTGCCAGCAGCCCAGGGGGACTGAACACTGAAGCTTTCTTT	CASSPGGLNTEAFF	TRBJ1-1	TRBD1	TRBV5-4	-
TGTGCCAGTAGTCAGGGGTCCGCCTCTGGGGCCAACGTCCTGACTTTC	CASSQGSASGANVLTF	TRBJ2-6	-	TRBV19	-
TGTGCCAGAAGCCCCGGGACAGGGGGTTCACCCCTCCACTTT	CARSPGTGGSPLHF	TRBJ1-6	TRBD1	TRBV5-3	-
TGTGCCAGTAGTATATCAGGGACAGGGGTCGAGCAGTACTTC	CASSISGTGVEQYF	TRBJ2-7	TRBD1	TRBV19	-
TGTGCCAGCAGCTTAGGACTAGCGGTCGCAGATACGCAGTATTTT	CASSLGLAVADTQYF	TRBJ2-3	TRBD2	TRBV11-3	-
TGTGCCTGGACAAGGGCCATGAACACTGAAGCTTTCTTT	CAWTRAMNTEAFF	TRBJ1-1	-	TRBV30	-
TGTGCCACCAGAGCAGCGGGAGACGCAGATACGCAGTATTTT	CATRAAGDADTQYF	TRBJ2-3	TRBD2	TRBV24-1	-
TGTGCCAGTAGTACGGGGACAGCTAACACCGGGGAGCTGTTTTTT	CASSTGTANTGELFF	TRBJ2-2	TRBD1	TRBV19	-
TGTGCCAGCGGAACTTACGAGCAGTACTTC	CASGTYEQYF	TRBJ2-7	-	TRBV6-5	-
TGTGCCAGCAGCTTTTCAGGGAGGGAAAAACTGTTTTTT	CASSFSGREKLFF	TRBJ1-4	-	TRBV7-9	-
TGTGCCAGCTCACCAGGACAGATCCATGGCTACACCTTC	CASSPGQIHGYTF	TRBJ1-2	-	TRBV18	-
TGTGCCTGGAGTGTAAGCCGGAGGGACACTGAAGCTTTCTTT	CAWSVSRRDTEAFF	TRBJ1-1	-	TRBV30	-
TGTGCCAGCAGTTACGGGCCGGGGTCTACTGAAGCTTTCTTT	CASSYGPGSTEAFF	TRBJ1-1	-	TRBV6-5	once
TGTGCCAGCAGCTCTGGACTGAACACCGGGGAGCTGTTTTTT	CASSSGLNTGELFF	TRBJ2-2	-	TRBV11-1	-
TGTGCCAGCAGCTTAGGTGCGGAAGAGACCCAGTACTTC	CASSLGAEETQYF	TRBJ2-5	-	TRBV11-1	-
TGCAGCGCCGTTACTAGCGGGGGCCTTTCCTACAATGAGCAGTTCTTC	CSAVTSGGLSYNEQFF	TRBJ2-1	TRBD2	TRBV29-1	-
TGTGCCTGGAGTAACCGGCAATACGAAAAACTGTTTTTT	CAWSNRQYEKLFF	TRBJ1-4	-	TRBV30	-
TGTGCCAGCAGCCCCGACGGGGCCTATGGCTACACCTTC	CASSPDGAYGYTF	TRBJ1-2	-	TRBV6-4	-
TGTGCCTGGAGTAGGGACACTGGGGAGGAGCCCCAGCATTTT	CAWSRDTGEEPQHF	TRBJ1-5	-	TRBV30	-
TGTGCCAGCAGCGCCTCGTCCCGGGACAGGAATTCACCCCTCCACTTT	CASSASSRDRNSPLHF	TRBJ1-6	TRBD1	TRBV6-4	-
TGTGCCAGCTCACCCTCACTAGCGGAGCAGTTCTTC	CASSPSLAEQFF	TRBJ2-1	TRBD2	TRBV18	-
TGTGCCAGCAGCCAAGATGGCAGATCTAACTATGGCTACACCTTC	CASSQDGRSNYGYTF	TRBJ1-2	-	TRBV3-1/TRBV3-2	-
TGCGCCAGCAGCGGCGGGACAGGGTACACCGGGGAGCTGTTTTTT	CASSGGTGYTGELFF	TRBJ2-2	TRBD1	TRBV5-1	-
TGTGCCAGCAGCAGACCCACCGGGGAGCTGTTTTTT	CASSRPTGELFF	TRBJ2-2	-	TRBV11-2	-
TGTGCCAGTAGTATAGGTGGAGGGGGCACCTACAATGAGCAGTTCTTC	CASSIGGGGTYNEQFF	TRBJ2-1	-	TRBV19	-
TGTGCCAGCAGCCGGGGACACCGCGATACGCAGTATTTT	CASSRGHRDTQYF	TRBJ2-3	-	TRBV7-3	-
TGTGCCACCAGTGATGACAGGCCAAACACCGGGGAGCTGTTTTTT	CATSDDRPNTGELFF	TRBJ2-2	-	TRBV24-1	-
TGTGCCAGCTCATTTCAGGGGGGGGATGAGCAGTTCTTC	CASSFQGGDEQFF	TRBJ2-1	-	TRBV18	-
TGTGCCACCAGTGATTTTAGGCGGGAAAGCACAGATACGCAGTATTTT	CATSDFRRESTDTQYF	TRBJ2-3	-	TRBV24-1	-
TGCGCCAGCAGCTCGGGGGTGGGAGAGACCCAGTACTTC	CASSSGVGETQYF	TRBJ2-5	-	TRBV5-1	-
TGCAGCGTTGGACCGGGCTCGGGTCAGCCCCAGCATTTT	CSVGPGSGQPQHF	TRBJ1-5	-	TRBV29-1	-
TGTGCCAGCAGCCCTCCGGGACAGAGGCCAGATACGCAGTATTTT	CASSPPGQRPDTQYF	TRBJ2-3	TRBD1	TRBV7-8	-
TGTGCCTCCTTCGCGGGACTAGCGGCCCGAGCGGAATACGAGCAGTACTTC	CASFAGLAARAEYEQYF	TRBJ2-7	TRBD2	TRBV9	-
TGTGCCATCAGTGACCGGCGATTGGAGTATGGCTACACCTTC	CAISDRRLEYGYTF	TRBJ1-2	-	TRBV10-3	-
TGTGCCAGCCGGACAGGGGCACGGGATACGCAGTATTTT	CASRTGARDTQYF	TRBJ2-3	TRBD1	TRBV6-5	-
TGTGCCAGCAGCTTAGATGGCGGAGCCTACGAGCAGTACTTC	CASSLDGGAYEQYF	TRBJ2-7	-	TRBV7-2	-
TGTGCCACCAGTGAACCCGACAGGGCCGCAGATACGCAGTATTTT	CATSEPDRAADTQYF	TRBJ2-3	TRBD1	TRBV24-1	-